These 3 T cell receptor beta chains were sequenced from one sample in a study of OX40 agonist ivuxolimab in advanced cancers. The repertoire was sequenced with immunoSEQ multiplex PCR; TCRdb's copy has only in-frame clones and lacks some. The data contain about 83,000 clones, roughly 80% of them singletons. The specimen comprised CD4+ or CD8+ T cells sorted from blood, sampled in a trial of the OX40 agonist ivuxolimab. All receptors come from an adult with an advanced solid tumor such as melanoma, head and neck, liver or kidney cancer.

The chain has TRBV30 and TRBJ1-2, with D maybe TRBD1 (5 bases). V lost 0 bases and J lost 0, with 11 bases in between. This CDR3 comprises 15 residues. CDR1 and CDR2 from the germline V gene are GTSNPN and SVGIG (reference sequence). CDR3 coding DNA: TGTGCCTGGAGTGTGGGGGGGGTCGCTAACTATGGCTACACCTTC. Its translation: CAWSVGGVANYGYTF.

The J gene is TRBJ2-1, the V gene TRBV7-9; D is ambiguous. The length of the CDR3 is 11 residues. Looked up from germline, CDR1 is SEHNR and CDR2 is FQNEAQ (reference sequence). V was cut by 3 bases and J by 5 bases, with 2 bases left in between. CDR3 in amino acids: CASSLDNEQFF. In DNA form, the CDR3 reads TGTGCCAGCAGCTTGGACAATGAGCAGTTCTTC.

This rearrangement joins TRBV7-8 to TRBJ2-7; D might be TRBD1 (5 bases). The CDR3 is 14 amino acids. V dropped 3 bases and J dropped 3 bases, with 12 bases sitting between them. Germline values: CDR1 SGHVS, CDR2 FQNEAQ. The CDR3 nucleotides read TGTGCCAGCAGCTTTATTTCAGGGAACTACGAGCAGTACTTC. Translated: CASSFISGNYEQYF.